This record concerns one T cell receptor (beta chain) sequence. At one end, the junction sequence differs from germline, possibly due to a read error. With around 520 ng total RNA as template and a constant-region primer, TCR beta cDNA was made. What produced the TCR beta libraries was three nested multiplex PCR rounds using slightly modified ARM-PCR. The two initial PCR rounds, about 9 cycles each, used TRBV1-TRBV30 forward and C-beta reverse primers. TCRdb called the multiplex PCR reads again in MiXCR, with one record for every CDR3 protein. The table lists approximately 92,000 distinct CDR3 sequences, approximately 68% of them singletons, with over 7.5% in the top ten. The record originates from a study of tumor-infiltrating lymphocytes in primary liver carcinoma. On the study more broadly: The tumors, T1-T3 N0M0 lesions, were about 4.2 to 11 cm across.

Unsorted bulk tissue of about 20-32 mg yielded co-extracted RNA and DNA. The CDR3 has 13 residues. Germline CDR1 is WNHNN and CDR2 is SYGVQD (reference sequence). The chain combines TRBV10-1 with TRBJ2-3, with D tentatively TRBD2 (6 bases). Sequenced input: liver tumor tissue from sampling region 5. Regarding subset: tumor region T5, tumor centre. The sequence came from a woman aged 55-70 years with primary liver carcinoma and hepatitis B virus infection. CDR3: CARLTSRTDTHYF. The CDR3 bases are TGCGCCAGATTGACTAGTCGCACAGATACGCACTATTTT.